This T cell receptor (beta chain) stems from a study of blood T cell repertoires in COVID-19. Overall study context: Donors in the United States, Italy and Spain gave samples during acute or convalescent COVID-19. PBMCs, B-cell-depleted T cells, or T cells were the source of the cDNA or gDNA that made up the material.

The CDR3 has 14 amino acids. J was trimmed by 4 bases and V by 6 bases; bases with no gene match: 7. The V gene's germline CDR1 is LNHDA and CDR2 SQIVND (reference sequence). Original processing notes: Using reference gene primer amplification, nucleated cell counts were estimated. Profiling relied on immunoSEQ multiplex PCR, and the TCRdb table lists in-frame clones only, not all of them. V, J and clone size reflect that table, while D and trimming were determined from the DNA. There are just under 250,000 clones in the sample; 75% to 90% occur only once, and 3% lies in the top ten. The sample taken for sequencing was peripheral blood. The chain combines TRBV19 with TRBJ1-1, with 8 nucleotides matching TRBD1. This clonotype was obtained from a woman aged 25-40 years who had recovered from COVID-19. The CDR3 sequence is CASSQTGGVTEAFF. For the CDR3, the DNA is TGTGCCAGTAGCCAAACAGGGGGTGTCACTGAAGCTTTCTTT.